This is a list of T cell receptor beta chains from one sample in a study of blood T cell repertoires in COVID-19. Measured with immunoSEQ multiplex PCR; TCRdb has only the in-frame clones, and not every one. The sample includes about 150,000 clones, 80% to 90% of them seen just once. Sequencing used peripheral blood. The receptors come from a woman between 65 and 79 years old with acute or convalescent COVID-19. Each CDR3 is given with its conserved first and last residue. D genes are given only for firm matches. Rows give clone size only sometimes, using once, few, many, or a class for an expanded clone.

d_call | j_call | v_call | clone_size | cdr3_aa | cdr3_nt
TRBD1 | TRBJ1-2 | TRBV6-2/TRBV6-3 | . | CASSLTGQGIYGYTF | TGTGCCAGCAGTCTAACGGGACAGGGGATCTATGGCTACACCTTC
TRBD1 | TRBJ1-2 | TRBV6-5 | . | CASRTGTGRLNGYTF | TGTGCCTCACGGACCGGGACAGGGCGGTTAAATGGCTACACCTTC
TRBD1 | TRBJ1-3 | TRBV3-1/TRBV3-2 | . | CASGQGAGNTIYF | TGTGCCAGCGGACAGGGGGCTGGAAACACCATATATTTT
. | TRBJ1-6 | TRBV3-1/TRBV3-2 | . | CASSPWEGERSPLHF | TGTGCCAGCAGCCCCTGGGAGGGGGAACGTTCACCCCTCCACTTT
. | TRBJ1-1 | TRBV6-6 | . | CATNFGGSPNTEAFF | TGTGCCACCAATTTTGGGGGGTCCCCGAACACTGAAGCTTTCTTT
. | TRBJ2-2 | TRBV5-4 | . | CASSSPGLSDTGELFF | TGTGCCAGCAGCTCCCCCGGACTATCCGACACCGGGGAGCTGTTTTTT
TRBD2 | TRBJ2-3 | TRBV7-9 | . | CASSSGGPADTQYF | TGTGCCAGCAGCTCGGGAGGCCCCGCAGATACGCAGTATTTT
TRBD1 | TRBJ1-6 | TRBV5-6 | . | CASSFWRQGASYNSPLHF | TGTGCCAGCAGCTTTTGGAGACAGGGGGCCTCCTATAATTCACCCCTCCACTTT
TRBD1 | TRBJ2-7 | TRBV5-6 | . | CASSWRFGTGIHEQYF | TGTGCCAGCAGCTGGAGATTCGGGACAGGGATCCACGAGCAGTACTTC
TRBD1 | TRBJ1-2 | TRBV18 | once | CASSREQGVDGYTF | TGTGCCAGCTCCCGGGAACAGGGGGTGGATGGCTACACCTTC
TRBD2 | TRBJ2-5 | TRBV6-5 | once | CASSSGGPQETQYF | TGTGCCAGCAGTAGCGGGGGCCCACAAGAGACCCAGTACTTC
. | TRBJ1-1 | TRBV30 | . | CAWRQDTEAFF | TGTGCCTGGAGGCAGGACACTGAAGCTTTCTTT
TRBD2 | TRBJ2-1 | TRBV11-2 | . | CASSPTSGGGNEQFF | TGTGCCAGCAGCCCGACTAGCGGGGGGGGGAATGAGCAGTTCTTC
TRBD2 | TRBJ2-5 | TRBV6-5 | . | CASKRTSGVETQYF | TGTGCCAGCAAGCGGACTAGCGGGGTGGAGACCCAGTACTTC
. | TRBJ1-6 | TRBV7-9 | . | CASSLAGHGIPYNSPLHF | TGTGCCAGCAGCTTAGCGGGCCATGGAATCCCCTATAATTCACCCCTCCACTTT
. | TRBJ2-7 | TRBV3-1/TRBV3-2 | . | CASSQVTGSYEQYF | TGTGCCAGCAGCCAAGTTACAGGAAGCTACGAGCAGTACTTC
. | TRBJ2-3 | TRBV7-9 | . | CASSLRGPNTDTQYF | TGTGCCAGCAGCTTAAGAGGCCCAAACACAGATACGCAGTATTTT
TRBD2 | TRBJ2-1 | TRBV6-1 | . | CASSDRTGLAGRNEQFF | TGTGCCAGCAGTGACAGGACGGGACTAGCGGGGCGGAATGAGCAGTTCTTC
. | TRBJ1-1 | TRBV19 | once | CASSISRNTEAFF | TGTGCCAGTAGTATCTCCAGGAACACTGAAGCTTTCTTT
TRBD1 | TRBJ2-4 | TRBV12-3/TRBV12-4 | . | CASAGGSKNIQYF | TGTGCCAGTGCAGGGGGCTCCAAAAACATTCAGTACTTC
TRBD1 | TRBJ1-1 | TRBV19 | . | CASGGQGATEAFF | TGTGCCAGTGGGGGACAGGGGGCTACTGAAGCTTTCTTT
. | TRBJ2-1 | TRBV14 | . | CASSQDGGLPQFF | TGTGCCAGCAGCCAAGATGGGGGGTTGCCCCAGTTCTTC
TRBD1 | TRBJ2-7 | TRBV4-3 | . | CASSHTQGAYEQYF | TGCGCCAGCAGCCATACACAGGGGGCCTACGAGCAGTACTTC
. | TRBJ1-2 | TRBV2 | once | CASRQSYGYTF | TGTGCCAGCAGACAGTCCTATGGCTACACCTTC
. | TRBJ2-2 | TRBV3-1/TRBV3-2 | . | CASSQDTGSRAGELFF | TGTGCCAGCAGCCAAGATACGGGTTCACGGGCCGGGGAGCTGTTTTTT
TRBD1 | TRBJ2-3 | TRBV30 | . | CAWSATLLRTGKLTDTQYF | TGTGCCTGGAGTGCCACCCTCCTCCGGACAGGGAAGTTGACAGATACGCAGTATTTT
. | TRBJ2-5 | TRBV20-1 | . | CSASVRGAPRETQYF | TGCAGTGCTAGTGTCCGGGGGGCCCCCAGAGAGACCCAGTACTTC
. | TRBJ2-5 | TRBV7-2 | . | CASSLGESVETQYF | TGTGCCAGCAGCTTAGGGGAGAGCGTAGAGACCCAGTACTTC
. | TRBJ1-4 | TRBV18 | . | CASSPTAATNEKLFF | TGTGCCAGCTCGCCTACAGCTGCAACTAATGAAAAACTGTTTTTT
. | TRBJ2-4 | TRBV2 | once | CASSDIELAKNIQYF | TGTGCCAGCAGTGACATTGAACTAGCCAAAAACATTCAGTACTTC
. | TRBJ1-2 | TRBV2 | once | CASSADMKRGYTF | TGTGCCAGCAGCGCCGACATGAAAAGAGGCTACACCTTC
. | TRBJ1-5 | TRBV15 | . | CATSRDYGQVRGNQPQHF | TGTGCCACCAGCAGAGATTACGGCCAGGTCAGAGGCAATCAGCCCCAGCATTTT
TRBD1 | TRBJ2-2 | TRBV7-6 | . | CASSLEGGGTGELFF | TGTGCCAGCAGCTTAGAAGGGGGCGGCACCGGGGAGCTGTTTTTT
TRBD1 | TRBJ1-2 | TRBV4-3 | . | CASSRPGQGGNGYTF | TGCGCCAGCAGCCGACCGGGACAGGGGGGAAATGGCTACACCTTC
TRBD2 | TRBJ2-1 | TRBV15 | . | CATSSAGGPYNEQFF | TGTGCCACCAGCAGTGCGGGGGGGCCTTACAATGAGCAGTTCTTC
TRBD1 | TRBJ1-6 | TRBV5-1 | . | CASSLEGTVNSPLHF | TGCGCCAGCAGCTTGGAAGGGACAGTTAATTCACCCCTCCACTTT
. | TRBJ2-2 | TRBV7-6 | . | CASSPTLLQGFTGELFF | TGTGCCAGCAGCCCCACTCTTCTACAGGGTTTCACCGGGGAGCTGTTTTTT
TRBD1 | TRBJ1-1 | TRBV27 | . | CASSPWTGGKRVAFF | TGTGCCAGCAGCCCCTGGACAGGGGGGAAAAGGGTAGCTTTCTTT
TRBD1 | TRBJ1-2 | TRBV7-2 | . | CASSARQGTNYGYTF | TGTGCCAGCAGCGCCCGACAGGGAACTAACTATGGCTACACCTTC
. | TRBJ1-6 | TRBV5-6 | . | CASSLFRGASNSPLHF | TGTGCCAGCAGCTTGTTTCGTGGGGCGAGTAATTCACCCCTCCACTTT
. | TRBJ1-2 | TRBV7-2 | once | CASSLGRGKGYTF | TGTGCCAGCAGCTTAGGAAGGGGAAAAGGCTACACCTTC
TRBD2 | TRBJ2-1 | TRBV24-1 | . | CATSDFGVGSGGNEQFF | TGTGCCACCAGTGATTTTGGAGTGGGTAGCGGGGGGAATGAGCAGTTCTTC
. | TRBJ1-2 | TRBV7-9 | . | CASSSMVSGFYGYTF | TGTGCCAGCAGCTCGATGGTTTCCGGGTTCTATGGCTACACCTTC
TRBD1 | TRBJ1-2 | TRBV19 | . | CASAAGQPYGYTF | TGTGCCAGTGCTGCGGGACAGCCCTATGGCTACACCTTC
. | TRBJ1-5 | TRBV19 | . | CASSSGGNQPQHF | TGTGCCAGTAGTTCCGGGGGGAATCAGCCCCAGCATTTT
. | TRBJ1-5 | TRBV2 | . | CASGRQDNQPQHF | TGTGCCAGCGGGAGACAGGATAATCAGCCCCAGCATTTT
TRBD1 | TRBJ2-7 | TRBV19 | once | CASSIEGQGAHEQYF | TGTGCCAGTAGTATCGAAGGACAGGGGGCCCACGAGCAGTACTTC
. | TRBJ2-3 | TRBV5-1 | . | CASSLSGDTQYF | TGCGCCAGCAGCTTGTCGGGAGATACGCAGTATTTT
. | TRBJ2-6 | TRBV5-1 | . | CASSERVSGANVLTF | TGCGCCAGCAGCGAACGGGTCTCTGGGGCCAACGTCCTGACTTTC
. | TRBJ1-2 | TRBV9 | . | CASSVAGRNNHYGYTF | TGTGCCAGCAGCGTCGCGGGACGGAATAACCACTATGGCTACACCTTC
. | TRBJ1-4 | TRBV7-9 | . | CASSLGGGRNEKLFF | TGTGCCAGCAGCTTAGGAGGGGGACGGAATGAAAAACTGTTTTTT